A selection of T cell receptor beta chains follows, all from one sample in a study of shared clonotypes between healthy human individuals. Only in-frame clones appear in the TCRdb table, and some are missing; sequencing was by immunoSEQ multiplex PCR. The profile shows over 2,000,000 clones, roughly 95% of them singletons. What was sequenced was naive CD8+ T cells from PBMCs. These receptors were taken from a man aged 18 to 29 in good health. Some clones in this sample may be carry-over from other donors' samples. Each CDR3 is given with its conserved first and last residue. A D gene is named only where the DNA matches it firmly. Size is omitted from some rows. Given values are once, few, many or a class for expanded clones.

clone_size	d_call	v_call	j_call	cdr3_nt	cdr3_aa
-	-	TRBV30	TRBJ1-2	TGTGCCTGGATGGGGGGGGCTTTCGTACGGGACTATGGCTACACCTTC	CAWMGGAFVRDYGYTF
once	-	TRBV9	TRBJ2-2	TGTGCCAGCAGCGTAGAGGGACGGTTGAACACCGGGGAGCTGTTTTTT	CASSVEGRLNTGELFF
-	-	TRBV7-9	TRBJ2-3	TGTGCCAGCAGCTCAGGACAGTTAACGCAGTATTTT	CASSSGQLTQYF
-	TRBD2	TRBV13	TRBJ2-1	TGTGCCAGCAGATCACTAGCGGGAGAAGTCTACAATGAGCAGTTCTTC	CASRSLAGEVYNEQFF
-	TRBD1	TRBV5-1	TRBJ2-7	TGCGCCAGCAGCTTTTCCGGGACAGGGGTCCACGAGCAGTACTTC	CASSFSGTGVHEQYF
-	TRBD1	TRBV27	TRBJ2-2	TGTGCCAGCAGGCCCCGGGACAGGGGGACCGGGGAGCTGTTTTTT	CASRPRDRGTGELFF
-	TRBD2	TRBV4-1	TRBJ2-2	TGCGCCAGCAGCCACCTAGCGGGAGGGCCTCCCGGGGAGCTGTTTTTT	CASSHLAGGPPGELFF
-	TRBD2	TRBV5-4	TRBJ2-2	TGTGCCAGCAGCTTGAAGCGGGAGGCCCACACCGGGGAGCTGTTTTTT	CASSLKREAHTGELFF
-	TRBD2	TRBV5-6	TRBJ2-5	TGTGCCAGCAGCTCCTCGGGGGCTAGCGGGAGGGTCATGGAAGAGACCCAGTACTTC	CASSSSGASGRVMEETQYF
few	-	TRBV27	TRBJ1-1	TGTGCCAGCAGTTTCATGGGGGAAGGGACTTTCTTT	CASSFMGEGTFF
-	TRBD2	TRBV7-9	TRBJ2-1	TGTGCCAGCAGCTTAGCGCTAGCGGGCGAGGCTGGTTGGAATGAGCAGTTCTTC	CASSLALAGEAGWNEQFF
-	TRBD2	TRBV27	TRBJ2-1	TGTGCCAGCAGTTTATTACGGACTAGTACCATTGATGAGCAGTTCTTC	CASSLLRTSTIDEQFF